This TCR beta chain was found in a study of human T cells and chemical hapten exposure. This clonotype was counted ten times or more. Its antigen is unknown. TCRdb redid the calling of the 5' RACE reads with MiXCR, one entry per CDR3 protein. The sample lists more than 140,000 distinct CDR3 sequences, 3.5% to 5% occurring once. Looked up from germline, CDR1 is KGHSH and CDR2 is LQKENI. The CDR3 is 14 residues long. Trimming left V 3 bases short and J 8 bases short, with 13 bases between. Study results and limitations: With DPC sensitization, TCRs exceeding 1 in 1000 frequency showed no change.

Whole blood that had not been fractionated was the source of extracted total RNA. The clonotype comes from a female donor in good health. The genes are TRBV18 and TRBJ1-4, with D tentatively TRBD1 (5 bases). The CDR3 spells CASSPGRDGEKLFF. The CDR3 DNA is TGTGCCAGCTCACCGGGCAGGGACGGAGAAAAACTGTTTTTT.